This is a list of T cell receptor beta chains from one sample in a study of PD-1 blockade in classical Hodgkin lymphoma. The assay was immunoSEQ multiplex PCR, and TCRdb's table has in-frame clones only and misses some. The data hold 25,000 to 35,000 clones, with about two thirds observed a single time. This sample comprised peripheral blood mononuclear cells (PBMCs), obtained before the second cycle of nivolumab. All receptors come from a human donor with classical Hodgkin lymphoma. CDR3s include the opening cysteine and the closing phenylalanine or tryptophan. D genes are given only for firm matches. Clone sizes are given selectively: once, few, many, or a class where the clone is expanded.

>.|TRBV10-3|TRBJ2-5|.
TGTGCCATCAGTCAACAGCAGACCCAGTACTTC
CAISQQQTQYF
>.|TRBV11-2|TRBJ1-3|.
TGTGCCAGCAGCTTAACCTGGGGGATCGGAAACACCATATATTTT
CASSLTWGIGNTIYF
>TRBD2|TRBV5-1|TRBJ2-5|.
TGCGCCAGCAGCACCGACCTAGCGGGGGGGCTCCAAGAGACCCAGTACTTC
CASSTDLAGGLQETQYF
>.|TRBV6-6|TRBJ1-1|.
TGTGCCAGTAGTTACTCGAGAGAAATAAACACTGAAGCTTTCTTT
CASSYSREINTEAFF
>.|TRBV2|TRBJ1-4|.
TGTGCCAGCAAAAGGTTAAGGGTAACTAATGAAAAACTGTTTTTT
CASKRLRVTNEKLFF
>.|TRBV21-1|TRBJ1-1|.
TGTGCCAGCAGCAAAGAAAGGGGACAGGGGGGGTTGAACACTGAAGCTTTCTTT
CASSKERGQGGLNTEAFF
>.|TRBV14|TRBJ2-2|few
TGTGCCAGCAGCCAAGAGTTCCCAGGGAACACCGGGGAGCTGTTTTTT
CASSQEFPGNTGELFF
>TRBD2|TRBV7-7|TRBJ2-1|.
TGTGCTAGCGGGGTTCCGGGACTAGCGGGGGGATACAATGAGCGGTTCTTC
CASGVPGLAGGYNERFF
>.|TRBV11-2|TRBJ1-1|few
TGTGCCAGCAGCCCCCTAGGGGGGGCGCGCACTGAAGCTTTCTTT
CASSPLGGARTEAFF
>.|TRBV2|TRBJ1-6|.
TGTGCCAGCCGGGCCGAGGGGAATTCACCCCTCCACTTT
CASRAEGNSPLHF
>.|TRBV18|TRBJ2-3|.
TGTGCCAGCTCACCGGGCAGGGGGGCAGATACGCAGTATTTT
CASSPGRGADTQYF
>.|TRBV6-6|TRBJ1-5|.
TGTGCCAGCAGTTTAGTAGGCCCCCAGCATTTT
CASSLVGPQHF
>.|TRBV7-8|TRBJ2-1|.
TGTGCCAGCAGCTCCAGCGGACTTTCCTACAATGAGCAGTTCTTC
CASSSSGLSYNEQFF
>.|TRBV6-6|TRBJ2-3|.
TGTGCCAGCACCCCCCCTAGCACAGATACGCAGTATTTT
CASTPPSTDTQYF
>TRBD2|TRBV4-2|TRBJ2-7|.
TGTGCCAGCAGCCCAACTAGCGGTAACTCCTACGAGCAGTACTTC
CASSPTSGNSYEQYF
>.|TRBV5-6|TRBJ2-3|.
TGTGCCAGCAGCTTATCAGATACGCAGTATTTT
CASSLSDTQYF
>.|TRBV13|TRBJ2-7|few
TGTGCCAGCAGCTTAGCTCGAGACACGTCCTACGAGCAGTACTTC
CASSLARDTSYEQYF
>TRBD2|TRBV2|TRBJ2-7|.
TGTGCCAGCTCGGGTCTAGCGGGGACCTACGAGCAGTACTTC
CASSGLAGTYEQYF
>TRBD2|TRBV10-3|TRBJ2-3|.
TGTGCCATCAGTGCTAGACTAGCGGGGGGGCAAAGCACAGATACGCAGTATTTT
CAISARLAGGQSTDTQYF
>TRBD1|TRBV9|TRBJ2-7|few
TGTGCCAGCAGCGTTACGGGACAGGGCTCCTACGAGCAGTACTTC
CASSVTGQGSYEQYF
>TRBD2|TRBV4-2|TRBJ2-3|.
TGTGCCAGCAGCCAACCCACTAGCGGGGGGGGAGGGACAGATACGCAGTATTTT
CASSQPTSGGGGTDTQYF
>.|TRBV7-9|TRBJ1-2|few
TGTGCCAGCAGCTCCCCTCATGAGTTCCAACTGCATGGCTACACCTTC
CASSSPHEFQLHGYTF
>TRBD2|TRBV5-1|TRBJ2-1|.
TGCGCCAGCAGCTTGCGGGGGGATGAGCAGTTCTTC
CASSLRGDEQFF
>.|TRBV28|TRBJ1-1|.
TGTGCCAGCAGTGAGGGAGGGCAGTATGAAGCTTTCTTT
CASSEGGQYEAFF
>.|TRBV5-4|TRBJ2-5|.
TGTGCCAGCAGCACCCCGGACATCGGGCTGGCCCAGTACTTC
CASSTPDIGLAQYF
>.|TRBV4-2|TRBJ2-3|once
TGTGCCAGCAGCCAAGGGGAAGCCCTAGGGCAGTATTTT
CASSQGEALGQYF
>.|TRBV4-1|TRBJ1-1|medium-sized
TGCGCCAGCAGCCACCCCTCTCGGGGCTGGAACACTGAAGCTTTCTTT
CASSHPSRGWNTEAFF
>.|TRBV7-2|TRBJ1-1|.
TGTGCCAGCAGCCTAGTAGGGAACACTGAAGCTTTCTTT
CASSLVGNTEAFF
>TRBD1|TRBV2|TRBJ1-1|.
TGTGCCAGCAGGGGACAGGGGAACACTGAAGCTTTCTTT
CASRGQGNTEAFF
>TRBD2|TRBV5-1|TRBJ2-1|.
TGCGCCAGCAGTTTCGATAGGACTAGCGGGGGGGAATTCTTC
CASSFDRTSGGEFF
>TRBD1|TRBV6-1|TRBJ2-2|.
TGTGCCAGCAGTGGACCTAACAGGGGATTGAACACCGGGGAGCTGTTTTTT
CASSGPNRGLNTGELFF
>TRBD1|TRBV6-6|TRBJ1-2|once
TGTACCAGCAGTGCCGACAGGGGGCGGGGTGGCTACACCTTC
CTSSADRGRGGYTF
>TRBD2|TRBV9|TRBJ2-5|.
TGTGCCAGCAGCGTGACCGGGGGGGCCGGTTTTGTAGAGACCCAGTACTTC
CASSVTGGAGFVETQYF
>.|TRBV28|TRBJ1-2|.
TGTGCCAGCAGTTTAACAGGCGACTATGGCTACACCTTC
CASSLTGDYGYTF
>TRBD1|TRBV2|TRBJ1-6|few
TGTGCCAGCAGGCTGACAGGGGGTAATTCACCCCTCCACTTT
CASRLTGGNSPLHF
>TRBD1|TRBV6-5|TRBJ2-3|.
TGTGCCAGCAGTTACTCGACAGGGGCGAGCACAGATACGCAGTATTTT
CASSYSTGASTDTQYF
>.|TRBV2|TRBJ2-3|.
TGTGCCAGCAGTGACCGGGTGACAGATACGCAGTATTTT
CASSDRVTDTQYF
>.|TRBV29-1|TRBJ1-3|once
TGCAGCGCATTTGAAGACTCTGGAAACACCATATATTTT
CSAFEDSGNTIYF
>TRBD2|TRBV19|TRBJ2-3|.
TGTGCTACCAAGTCACTAGCGGGGAGTACAGATACGCAGTATTTT
CATKSLAGSTDTQYF
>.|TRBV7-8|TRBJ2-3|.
TGTGCCAGCAGCTTAGAAGGTAACTTAGGCACAGATACGCAGTATTTT
CASSLEGNLGTDTQYF
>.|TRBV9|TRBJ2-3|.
TGTGCCAGCAGCGTAGAATCTCGGGCGATCACAGATACGCAGTATTTT
CASSVESRAITDTQYF
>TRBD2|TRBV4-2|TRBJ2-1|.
TGTGCCAGCAGCCAGACTAGCGTCGAGCCAATCAATGAGCAGTTCTTC
CASSQTSVEPINEQFF
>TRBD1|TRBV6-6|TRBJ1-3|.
TGTGCCAGCAGTTCGGGGCAGGGGGCCTCTGGAAACACCATATATTTT
CASSSGQGASGNTIYF
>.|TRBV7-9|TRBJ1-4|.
TGTGCCAGCAGCTTAGGGCCGAAAAAACTGTTTTTT
CASSLGPKKLFF
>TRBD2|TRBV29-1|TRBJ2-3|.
TGCAGCCTAAGCGGGGTTATGCTCACAGATACGCAGTATTTT
CSLSGVMLTDTQYF
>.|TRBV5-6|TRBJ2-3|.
TGTGCCAGCAGCTTGGAGGTCGCCACAGATACGCAGTATTTT
CASSLEVATDTQYF
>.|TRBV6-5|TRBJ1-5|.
TGTGCCAGCAGTGCGGTGGGAACTCAGCCCCAGCATTTT
CASSAVGTQPQHF
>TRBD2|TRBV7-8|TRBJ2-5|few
TGTGCCAGCAGCGCCCCGGGACTAGCGGGCCCTCGAACCCAGTACTTC
CASSAPGLAGPRTQYF
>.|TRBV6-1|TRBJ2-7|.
TGTGCCAGCAGTGAAGCAAACAGGGCCTACGAGCAGTACTTC
CASSEANRAYEQYF
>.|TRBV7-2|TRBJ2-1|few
TGTGCCAGCAGCTTAGGTCCCCCCCCCTACAATGAGCAGTTCTTC
CASSLGPPPYNEQFF
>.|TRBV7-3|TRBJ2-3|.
TGTGCCAGCAGCTTAAGGGGGGCCACCACAGATACGCAGTATTTT
CASSLRGATTDTQYF
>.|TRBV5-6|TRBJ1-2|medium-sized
TGTGCCAGCAGCCCGGGCTATGGCTACACCTTC
CASSPGYGYTF
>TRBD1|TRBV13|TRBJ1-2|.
TGTGCCAGCAGCTTAGTCAGGGGGGGGAACTATGGCTACACCTTC
CASSLVRGGNYGYTF
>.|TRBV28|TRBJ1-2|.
TGTGCCACCGGGGAGTCTGGCTACACCTTC
CATGESGYTF
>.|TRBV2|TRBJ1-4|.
TGTGCCAGCAGTGATCGGAGGCGGCGGAATGAAAAACTGTTTTTT
CASSDRRRRNEKLFF
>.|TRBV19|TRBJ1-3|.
TGTGCCAGTACCGTACAGGGCGCTGGAAACACCATATATTTT
CASTVQGAGNTIYF
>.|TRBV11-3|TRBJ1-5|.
TGTGCCAGCAGCTTGGAGGGATACTCAGGTCAGCCCCAGCATTTT
CASSLEGYSGQPQHF
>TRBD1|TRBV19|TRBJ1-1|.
TGTGCCAGTAGTAGAGGGACAGGCGAAGCTTTCTTT
CASSRGTGEAFF